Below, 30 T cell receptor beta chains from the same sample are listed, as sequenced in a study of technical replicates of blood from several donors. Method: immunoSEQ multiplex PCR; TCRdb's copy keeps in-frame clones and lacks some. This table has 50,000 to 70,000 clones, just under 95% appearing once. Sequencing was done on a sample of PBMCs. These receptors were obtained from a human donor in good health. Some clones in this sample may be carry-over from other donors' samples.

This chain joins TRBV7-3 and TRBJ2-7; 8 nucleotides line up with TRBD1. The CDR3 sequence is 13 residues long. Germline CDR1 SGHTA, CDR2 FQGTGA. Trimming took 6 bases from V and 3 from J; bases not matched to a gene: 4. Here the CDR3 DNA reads TGTGCCAGCAGTCTACAGGGGGACTACGAGCAGTACTTC. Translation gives CASSLQGDYEQYF.

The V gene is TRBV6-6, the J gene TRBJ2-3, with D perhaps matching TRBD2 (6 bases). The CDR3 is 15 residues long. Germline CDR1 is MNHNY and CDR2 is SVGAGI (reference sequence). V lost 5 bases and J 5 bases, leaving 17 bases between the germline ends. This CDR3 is CASSHIRGIGDTQYF. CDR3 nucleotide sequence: TGTGCCAGCAGTCACATCCGGGGGATTGGAGATACGCAGTATTTT.

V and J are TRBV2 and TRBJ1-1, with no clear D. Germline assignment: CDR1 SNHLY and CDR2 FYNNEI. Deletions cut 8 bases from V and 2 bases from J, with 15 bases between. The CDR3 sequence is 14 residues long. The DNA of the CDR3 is TGTGCCAGCGAGGTCGGTGGACTCAACACTGAAGCTTTCTTT. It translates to CASEVGGLNTEAFF.

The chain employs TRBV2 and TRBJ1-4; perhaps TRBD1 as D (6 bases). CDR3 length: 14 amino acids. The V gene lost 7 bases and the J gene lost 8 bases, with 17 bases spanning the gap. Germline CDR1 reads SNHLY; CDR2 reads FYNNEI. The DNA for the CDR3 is TGTGCCAGCAACTTACAGGGTGGGGGCGAAAAACTGTTTTTT. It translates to CASNLQGGGEKLFF.

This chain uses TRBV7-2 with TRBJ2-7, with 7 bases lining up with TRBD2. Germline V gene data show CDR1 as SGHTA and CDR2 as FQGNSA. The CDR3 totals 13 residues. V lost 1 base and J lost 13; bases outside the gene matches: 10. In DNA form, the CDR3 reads TGTGCCAGCAGCTTAGAGCGGGGTTCAGGTAAATACTTC. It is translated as CASSLERGSGKYF.

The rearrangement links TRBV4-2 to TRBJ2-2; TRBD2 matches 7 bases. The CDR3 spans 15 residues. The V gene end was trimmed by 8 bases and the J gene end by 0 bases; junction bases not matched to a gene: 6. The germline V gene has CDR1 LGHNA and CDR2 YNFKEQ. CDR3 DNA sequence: TGTGCCAGCTCCCTCCGGGGGGCGAACACCGGGGAGCTGTTTTTT. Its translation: CASSLRGANTGELFF.

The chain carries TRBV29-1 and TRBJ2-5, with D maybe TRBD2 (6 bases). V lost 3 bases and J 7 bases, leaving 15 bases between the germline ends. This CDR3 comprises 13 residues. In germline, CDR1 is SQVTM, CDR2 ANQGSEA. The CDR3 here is CSVESSPGVTQYF. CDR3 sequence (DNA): TGCAGCGTTGAGTCGTCACCGGGGGTGACCCAGTACTTC. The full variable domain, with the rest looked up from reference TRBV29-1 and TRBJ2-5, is SAVISQKPSRDICQRGTSLTIQCQVDSQVTMMFWYRQQPGQSLTLIATANQGSEATYESGFVIDKFPISRPNLTFSTLTVSNMSPEDSSIYLCSVESSPGVTQYFGPGTRLLVL.

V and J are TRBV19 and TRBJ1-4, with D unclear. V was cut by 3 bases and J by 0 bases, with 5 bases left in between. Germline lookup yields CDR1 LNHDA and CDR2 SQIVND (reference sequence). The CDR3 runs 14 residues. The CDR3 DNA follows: TGTGCCAGTAGTATGCGAGCAACTAATGAAAAACTGTTTTTT. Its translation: CASSMRATNEKLFF.

This CDR3 is CATSARTRLFPILTYEQYF. CDR3 in DNA: TGTGCCACCAGCGCCCGGACTCGTCTATTTCCGATCCTTACCTACGAGCAGTACTTC. This chain joins TRBV15 and TRBJ2-7; D is perhaps TRBD2 (5 bases). Germline assignment: CDR1 LNHNV and CDR2 YYDKDF (reference sequence). This CDR3 comprises 19 residues. The V gene lost 5 bases and the J gene lost 2 bases, with 28 bases spanning the gap.

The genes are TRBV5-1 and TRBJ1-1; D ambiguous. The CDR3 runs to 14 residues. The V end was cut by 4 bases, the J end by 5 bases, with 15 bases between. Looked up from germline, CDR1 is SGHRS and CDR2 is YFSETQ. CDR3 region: CASSEDVRNTEAFF. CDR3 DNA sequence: TGCGCCAGCAGCGAGGATGTTAGGAATACTGAAGCTTTCTTT.

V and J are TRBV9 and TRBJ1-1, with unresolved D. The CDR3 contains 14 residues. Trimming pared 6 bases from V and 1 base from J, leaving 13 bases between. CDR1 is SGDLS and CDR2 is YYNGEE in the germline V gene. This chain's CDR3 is CASTPQKRNTEAFF. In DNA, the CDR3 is TGTGCCAGCACCCCACAGAAACGGAACACTGAAGCTTTCTTT.

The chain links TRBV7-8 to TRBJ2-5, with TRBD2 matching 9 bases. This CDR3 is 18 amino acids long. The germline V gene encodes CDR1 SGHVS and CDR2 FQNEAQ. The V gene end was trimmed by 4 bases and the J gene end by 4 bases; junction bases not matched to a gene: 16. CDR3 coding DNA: TGTGCCAGCAGCTGGGTTAGCGGGGGCACTTCCCTATCAGAGACCCAGTACTTC. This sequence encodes CASSWVSGGTSLSETQYF.

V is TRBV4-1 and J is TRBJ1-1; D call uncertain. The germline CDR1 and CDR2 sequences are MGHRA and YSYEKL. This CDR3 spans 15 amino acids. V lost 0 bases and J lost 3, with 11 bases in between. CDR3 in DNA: TGCGCCAGCAGCCAAGATACCGGGTCGGACACTGAAGCTTTCTTT. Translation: CASSQDTGSDTEAFF.

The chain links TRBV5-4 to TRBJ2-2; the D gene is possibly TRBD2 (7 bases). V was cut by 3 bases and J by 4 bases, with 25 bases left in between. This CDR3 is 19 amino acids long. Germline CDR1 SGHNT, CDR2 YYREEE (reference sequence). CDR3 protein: CASSSRQGSASGGTGELFF. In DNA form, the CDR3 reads TGTGCCAGCAGCTCAAGGCAGGGGTCGGCTAGCGGTGGCACCGGGGAGCTGTTTTTT.

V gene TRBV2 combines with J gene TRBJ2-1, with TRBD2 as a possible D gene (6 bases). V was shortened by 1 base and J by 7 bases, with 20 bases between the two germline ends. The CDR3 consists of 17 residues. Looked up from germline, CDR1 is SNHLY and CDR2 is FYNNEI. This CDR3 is CASSEVSASLARNEQFF. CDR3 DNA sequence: TGTGCCAGCAGTGAAGTGAGCGCGAGCCTAGCGAGGAATGAGCAGTTCTTC. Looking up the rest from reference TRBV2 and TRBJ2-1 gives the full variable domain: EPEVTQTPSHQVTQMGQEVILRCVPISNHLYFYWYRQILGQKVEFLVSFYNNEISEKSEIFDDQFSVERPDGSNFTLKIRSTKLEDSAMYFCASSEVSASLARNEQFFGPGTRLTVL.

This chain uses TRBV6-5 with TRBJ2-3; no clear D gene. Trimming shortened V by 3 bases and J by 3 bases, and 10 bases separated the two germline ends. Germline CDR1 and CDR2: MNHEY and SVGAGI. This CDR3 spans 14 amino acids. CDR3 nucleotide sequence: TGTGCCAGCAGTTATCGGCTAGAAACAGATACGCAGTATTTT. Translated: CASSYRLETDTQYF.

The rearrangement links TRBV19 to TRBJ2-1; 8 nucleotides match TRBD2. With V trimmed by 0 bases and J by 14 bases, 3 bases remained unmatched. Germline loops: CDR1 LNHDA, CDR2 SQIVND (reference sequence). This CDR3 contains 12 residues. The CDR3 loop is CASSIEGGRKFF. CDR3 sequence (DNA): TGTGCCAGTAGTATAGAGGGCGGGAGGAAGTTCTTC.

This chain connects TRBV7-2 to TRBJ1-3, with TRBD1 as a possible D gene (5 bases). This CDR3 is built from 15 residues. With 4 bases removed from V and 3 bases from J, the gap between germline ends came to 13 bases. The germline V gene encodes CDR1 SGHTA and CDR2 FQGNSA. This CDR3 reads CASSSSPGGGNTIYF. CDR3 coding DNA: TGTGCCAGCAGCTCTAGCCCCGGGGGTGGAAACACCATATATTTT.

The CDR3 loop reads CASSESRSPGEQYF. CDR3 DNA: TGTGCCAGCAGCGAAAGTAGGAGTCCGGGGGAGCAGTACTTC. The chain is built from TRBV11-2 and TRBJ2-7, with D possibly matching TRBD2 (5 bases). Germline CDR1 reads SGHAT; CDR2 reads FQNNGV. CDR3 size: 14 residues. With 5 bases removed from V and 7 bases from J, the gap between germline ends came to 18 bases.

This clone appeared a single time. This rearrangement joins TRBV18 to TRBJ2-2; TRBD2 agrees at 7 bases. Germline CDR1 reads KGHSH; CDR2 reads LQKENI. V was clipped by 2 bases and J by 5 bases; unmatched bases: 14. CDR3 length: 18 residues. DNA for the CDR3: TGTGCCAGCTCACCATTGATGGCGGGGGTCACGGGAACCGGGGAGCTGTTTTTT. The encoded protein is CASSPLMAGVTGTGELFF.

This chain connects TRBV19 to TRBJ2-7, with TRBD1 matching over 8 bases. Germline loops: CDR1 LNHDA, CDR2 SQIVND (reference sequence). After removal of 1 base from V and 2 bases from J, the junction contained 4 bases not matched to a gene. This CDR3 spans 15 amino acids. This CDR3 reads CASSIARDRTYEQYF. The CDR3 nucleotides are TGTGCCAGTAGTATAGCCCGGGACAGGACCTACGAGCAGTACTTC.

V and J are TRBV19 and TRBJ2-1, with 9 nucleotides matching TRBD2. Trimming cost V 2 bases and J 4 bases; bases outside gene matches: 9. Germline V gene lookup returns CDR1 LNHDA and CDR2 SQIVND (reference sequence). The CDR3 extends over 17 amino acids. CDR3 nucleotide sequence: TGTGCCAGTAGTATACCTCTTAGCGGGAGCATGTACAATGAGCAGTTCTTC. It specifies CASSIPLSGSMYNEQFF.

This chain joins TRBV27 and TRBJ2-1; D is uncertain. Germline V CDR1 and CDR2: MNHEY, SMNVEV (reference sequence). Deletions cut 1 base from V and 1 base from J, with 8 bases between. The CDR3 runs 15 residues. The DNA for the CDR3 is TGTGCCAGCAGTTTATACTATAGATCCTACAATGAGCAGTTCTTC. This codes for CASSLYYRSYNEQFF.

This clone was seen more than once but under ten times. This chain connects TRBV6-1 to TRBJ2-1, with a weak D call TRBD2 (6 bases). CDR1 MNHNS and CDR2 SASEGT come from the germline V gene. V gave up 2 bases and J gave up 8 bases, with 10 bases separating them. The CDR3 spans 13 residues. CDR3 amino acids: CASSERGTHEQFF. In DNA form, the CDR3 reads TGTGCCAGCAGTGAACGGGGGACCCATGAGCAGTTCTTC.

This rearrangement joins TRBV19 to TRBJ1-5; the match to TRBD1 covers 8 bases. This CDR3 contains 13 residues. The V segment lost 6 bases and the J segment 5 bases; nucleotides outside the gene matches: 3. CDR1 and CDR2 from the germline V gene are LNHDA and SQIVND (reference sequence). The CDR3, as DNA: TGTGCCAGTAGGGACAGGGTTGATCAGCCCCAGCATTTT. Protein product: CASRDRVDQPQHF.

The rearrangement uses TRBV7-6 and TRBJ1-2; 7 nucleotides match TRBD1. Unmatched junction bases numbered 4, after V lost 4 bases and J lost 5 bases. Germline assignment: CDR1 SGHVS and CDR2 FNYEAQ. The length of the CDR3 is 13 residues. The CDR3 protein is CASSSRQGYGYTF. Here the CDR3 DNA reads TGTGCCAGCAGCTCCAGACAGGGATATGGCTACACCTTC. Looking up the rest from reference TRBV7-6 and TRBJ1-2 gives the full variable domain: GAGVSQSPRYKVTKRGQDVALRCDPISGHVSLYWYRQALGQGPEFLTYFNYEAQQDKSGLPNDRFSAERPEGSISTLTIQRTEQRDSAMYRCASSSRQGYGYTFGSGTRLTVV.

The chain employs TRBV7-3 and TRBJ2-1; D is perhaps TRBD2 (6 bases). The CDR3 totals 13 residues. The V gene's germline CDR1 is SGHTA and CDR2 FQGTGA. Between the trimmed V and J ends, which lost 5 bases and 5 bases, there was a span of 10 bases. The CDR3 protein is CASSTRGDNEQFF. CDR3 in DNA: TGTGCCAGCAGCACCCGCGGGGACAATGAGCAGTTCTTC.

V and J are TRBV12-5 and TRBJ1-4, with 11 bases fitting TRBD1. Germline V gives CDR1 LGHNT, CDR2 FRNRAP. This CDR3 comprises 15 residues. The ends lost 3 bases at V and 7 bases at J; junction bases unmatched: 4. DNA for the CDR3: TGTGCTAGTGGTTTAGGACAGGGGGCAATTGAAAAACTGTTTTTT. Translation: CASGLGQGAIEKLFF. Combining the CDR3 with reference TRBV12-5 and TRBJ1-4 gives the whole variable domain DARVTQTPRHKVTEMGQEVTMRCQPILGHNTVFWYRQTMMQGLELLAYFRNRAPLDDSGMPKDRFSAEMPDATLATLKIQPSEPRDSAVYFCASGLGQGAIEKLFFGSGTQLSVL.

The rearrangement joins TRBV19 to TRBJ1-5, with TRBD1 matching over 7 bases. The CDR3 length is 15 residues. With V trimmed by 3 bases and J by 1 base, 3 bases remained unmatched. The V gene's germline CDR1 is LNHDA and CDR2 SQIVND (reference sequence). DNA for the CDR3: TGTGCCAGTAGTATTGGGGGACAGAGCAATCAGCCCCAGCATTTT. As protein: CASSIGGQSNQPQHF. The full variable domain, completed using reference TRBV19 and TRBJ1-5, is DGGITQSPKYLFRKEGQNVTLSCEQNLNHDAMYWYRQDPGQGLRLIYYSQIVNDFQKGDIAEGYSVSREKKESFPLTVTSAQKNPTAFYLCASSIGGQSNQPQHFGDGTRLSIL.

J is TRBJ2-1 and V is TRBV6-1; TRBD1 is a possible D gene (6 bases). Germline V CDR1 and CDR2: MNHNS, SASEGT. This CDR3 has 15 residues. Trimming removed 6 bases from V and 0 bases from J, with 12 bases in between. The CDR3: CASREQGSSYNEQFF. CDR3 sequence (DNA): TGTGCCAGCAGGGAACAGGGAAGCTCCTACAATGAGCAGTTCTTC.